This entry concerns a single T cell receptor (beta chain). The sample comes from a study of blood T cell repertoires in COVID-19. As for the study in general: The study drew acute and convalescent COVID-19 samples from the United States, Italy and Spain.

TCRdb's table, derived via immunoSEQ multiplex PCR, lists solely in-frame clones and lacks some. The sample has over 150,000 clones; over 80% are singletons. Trimming removed 3 bases from V and 0 bases from J, with 15 bases in between. Germline V CDR1 and CDR2: LGHNA, YNFKEQ. The CDR3 consists of 17 residues. The TCR comes from a woman in her forties with COVID-19, enrolled during active disease. The V gene is TRBV4-2, the J gene TRBJ1-5; no firm D call. Material for sequencing was peripheral blood. The DNA for the CDR3 is TGTGCCAGCAGCCACGCTAATCGGGTTTATAGCAATCAGCCCCAGCATTTT. As protein: CASSHANRVYSNQPQHF.